The 28 T cell receptor beta chains below all came from one sample that was sequenced in a study of control samples from healthy donors and cancer patients. The repertoire was sequenced with immunoSEQ multiplex PCR; TCRdb's copy has only in-frame clones and lacks some. The table has hundreds of thousands of clones, around 90% seen once. Material: PBMCs. These receptors were collected from a man aged 35-49 years with head and neck cancer.

The V call is TRBV6-5, the J call TRBJ1-2, with unresolved D. The germline V gene encodes CDR1 MNHEY and CDR2 SVGAGI. The CDR3 covers 10 residues. V lost 8 bases to trimming and J lost 5 bases, with 6 bases between them. The chain's CDR3 is CASLWYGYTF. The CDR3 DNA follows: TGTGCCAGCTTGTGGTATGGCTACACCTTC.

The V call is TRBV7-3, the J call TRBJ2-5; D remains unclear. Germline V gene sequence: CDR1 SGHTA, CDR2 FQGTGA. V was shortened by 3 bases and J by 5 bases, with 10 bases between the two germline ends. This CDR3 comprises 13 residues. In DNA, the CDR3 is TGTGCCAGCAGCTTGACTGGGGATGAGACCCAGTACTTC. Encoded protein: CASSLTGDETQYF. The entire variable domain, with the rest obtained from reference TRBV7-3 and TRBJ2-5, is as follows: GAGVSQTPSNKVTEKGKYVELRCDPISGHTALYWYRQSLGQGPEFLIYFQGTGAADDSGLPNDRFFAVRPEGSVSTLKIQRTERGDSAVYLCASSLTGDETQYFGPGTRLLVL.

The genes are TRBV28 and TRBJ1-1, with a possible D match to TRBD1 (5 bases). Between the trimmed V and J ends, which lost 6 bases and 6 bases, there was a span of 17 bases. In germline, CDR1 is MDHEN, CDR2 SYDVKM. The CDR3 runs to 14 residues. CDR3 loop: CASSSGLHRAEAFF. The CDR3 DNA reads as TGTGCCAGCAGCTCGGGACTTCATAGAGCTGAAGCTTTCTTT.

Turning to this clone: The identical CDR3 is also encoded by other nucleotide sequences in the sample. The V gene is TRBV19, the J gene TRBJ2-5, with D perhaps TRBD2 (5 bases). CDR1 is LNHDA and CDR2 is SQIVND in the germline V gene (reference sequence). V shed 3 bases and J shed 3 bases, with 8 bases lying between them. CDR3 size: 13 residues. The DNA of the CDR3 is TGTGCCAGTAGTATTACCGGGGAAGAGACCCAGTACTTC. Amino acids: CASSITGEETQYF. Supplemented by reference TRBV19 and TRBJ2-5, the full variable domain reads DGGITQSPKYLFRKEGQNVTLSCEQNLNHDAMYWYRQDPGQGLRLIYYSQIVNDFQKGDIAEGYSVSREKKESFPLTVTSAQKNPTAFYLCASSITGEETQYFGPGTRLLVL.

This clone appeared a few times. This rearrangement joins TRBV29-1 to TRBJ1-1; D not certain. In germline, CDR1 is SQVTM, CDR2 ANQGSEA. The V gene lost 5 bases and the J gene lost 0 bases, with 4 bases spanning the gap. The CDR3 is 11 amino acids. The DNA for the CDR3 is TGCAGCGTTCGGGTGAACACTGAAGCTTTCTTT. Its translation is CSVRVNTEAFF.

This rearrangement joins TRBV30 to TRBJ1-5, with unresolved D. This CDR3 has 14 amino acids. Germline V gives CDR1 GTSNPN, CDR2 SVGIG (reference sequence). The V and J ends lost 2 bases and 2 bases respectively, with 10 bases between them. In nucleotides, the CDR3 is TGTGCCTGGAGTCTGACCAGCCGCAATCAGCCCCAGCATTTT. Amino acids: CAWSLTSRNQPQHF. Filled out from reference TRBV30 and TRBJ1-5, the complete variable domain reads SQTIHQWPATLVQPVGSPLSLECTVEGTSNPNLYWYRQAAGRGLQLLFYSVGIGQISSEVPQNLSASRPQDRQFILSSKKLLLSDSGFYLCAWSLTSRNQPQHFGDGTRLSIL.

V usage is TRBV11-2 and J usage is TRBJ2-3, with D possibly being TRBD2 (5 bases). This CDR3 is 15 amino acids long. Germline V CDR1 and CDR2: SGHAT, FQNNGV. The germline V and J ends were trimmed by 0 bases and 0 bases, with 7 bases remaining between them. As DNA, the CDR3 is TGTGCCAGCAGCTTAGACGGCGGGAGCACAGATACGCAGTATTTT. Its translation: CASSLDGGSTDTQYF.

J is TRBJ2-5 and V is TRBV5-6; 7 nucleotides agree with TRBD1. CDR3 length: 14 amino acids. The V segment lost 2 bases and the J segment 5 bases; nucleotides outside the gene matches: 6. From germline, CDR1 is SGHDT and CDR2 YYEEEE. In nucleotides, the CDR3 is TGTGCCAGCAGCTTTTCCGGGACAGAGGAGACCCAGTACTTC. It specifies CASSFSGTEETQYF.

V is TRBV27 and J is TRBJ2-7; no firm D call. V was shortened by 3 bases and J by 2 bases, with 8 bases between the two germline ends. Germline-derived CDR1 and CDR2 are MNHEY and SMNVEV (reference sequence). The CDR3 consists of 13 residues. The CDR3 DNA follows: TGTGCCAGCAGTTTTAGTCAGCCCTACGAGCAGTACTTC. It encodes CASSFSQPYEQYF.

The gene calls are TRBV24-1 and TRBJ2-3; 9 nucleotides line up with TRBD1. Germline CDR1 and CDR2: KGHDR and SFDVKD. The V gene end was trimmed by 3 bases and the J gene end by 1 base; junction bases not matched to a gene: 4. The CDR3 is 16 amino acids. The CDR3 region has the DNA TGTGCCACCAGTGATGGCCGGGACAGGGGCACAGATACGCAGTATTTT. Its protein is CATSDGRDRGTDTQYF.

This chain connects TRBV9 to TRBJ2-1, with TRBD2 matching 11 bases. The CDR3 spans 14 residues. With 7 bases clipped from V and 4 bases from J, the junction kept 4 bases outside the gene matches. CDR1 and CDR2 (germline): SGDLS, YYNGEE. The CDR3 reads CASGPSGGYNEQFF. The CDR3 DNA sequence: TGTGCCAGCGGGCCTAGCGGGGGGTACAATGAGCAGTTCTTC.

This rearrangement joins TRBV2 to TRBJ1-5, with unresolved D. CDR3 size: 13 residues. V lost 1 base and J 6 bases, leaving 7 bases between the germline ends. CDR1 is SNHLY, CDR2 FYNNEI, per germline. The CDR3 spells CASSEERAQPQHF. Written as DNA, the CDR3 is TGTGCCAGCAGTGAAGAGCGGGCTCAGCCCCAGCATTTT.

The chain links TRBV5-4 to TRBJ2-2; the D gene is possibly TRBD1 (6 bases). CDR3 length: 13 amino acids. With 7 bases removed from V and 0 bases from J, the gap between germline ends came to 7 bases. Per germline, CDR1 SGHNT and CDR2 YYREEE (reference sequence). The CDR3 sequence: CASGTPNTGELFF. As DNA, the CDR3 is TGTGCCAGCGGGACACCGAACACCGGGGAGCTGTTTTTT. Complete variable domain (other parts from reference TRBV5-4 and TRBJ2-2): ETGVTQSPTHLIKTRGQQVTLRCSSQSGHNTVSWYQQALGQGPQFIFQYYREEENGRGNFPPRFSGLQFPNYSSELNVNALELDDSALYLCASGTPNTGELFFGEGSRLTVL.

The chain combines TRBV11-2 with TRBJ2-3; D might be TRBD2 (6 bases). Germline CDR1 SGHAT, CDR2 FQNNGV. The V and J ends lost 5 bases and 6 bases respectively, with 24 bases between them. CDR3 length: 17 residues. CDR3 sequence reads: CASSPERRRGGGDTQYF. The CDR3 DNA follows: TGTGCCAGCAGCCCCGAAAGGAGGCGGGGCGGCGGGGATACGCAGTATTTT.

The chain is built from TRBV5-1 and TRBJ1-2; D is ambiguous. Trimming stripped 0 bases from V and 4 bases from J, with 10 bases between. The germline gives CDR1 SGHRS, CDR2 YFSETQ. This CDR3 is 14 amino acids long. The CDR3 region has the DNA TGCGCCAGCAGCTTGGGAGAGAGGGCCTATGGCTACACCTTC. It is translated as CASSLGERAYGYTF.

In its sample, this clone was seen once. The chain joins TRBV18 to TRBJ1-5; TRBD1 matches at 8 bases. The CDR3 contains 16 residues. Germline V gives CDR1 KGHSH, CDR2 LQKENI. V lost 3 bases and J lost 2; bases outside the gene matches: 6. The CDR3 DNA reads TGTGCCAGCTCACCTGATCCGGGACAGGGCAATCAGCCCCAGCATTTT. This gives the protein CASSPDPGQGNQPQHF.

The chain joins TRBV25-1 to TRBJ1-4; 7 bases map to TRBD1. Trimming cost V 1 base and J 8 bases; bases outside gene matches: 4. The germline CDR1 and CDR2 sequences are MGHDK and SYGVNS. The CDR3 length is 14 residues. As DNA, the CDR3 is TGTGCCAGCAGTGAATCGACAGGGCGGGAAAAACTGTTTTTT. Encoded protein: CASSESTGREKLFF.

This sequence joins TRBV5-1 and TRBJ2-5, with TRBD1 identical over 10 bases. V gave up 5 bases and J gave up 5 bases; unmatched junction bases: 15. Germline lookup yields CDR1 SGHRS and CDR2 YFSETQ. This CDR3 has 17 residues. The DNA of the CDR3 is TGCGCCAGCAGTACGGTTCTCGGGACAGGGGTCGGGGAGACCCAGTACTTC. Translated: CASSTVLGTGVGETQYF.

This chain links TRBV28 with TRBJ1-2; 7 bases are shared with TRBD1. The CDR3 runs to 15 residues. V lost 8 bases to trimming and J lost 7 bases; unmatched junction nucleotides: 16. The V gene's germline CDR1 is MDHEN and CDR2 SYDVKM. CDR3 in DNA: TGTGCCAGCCAAGCAACTGGAGAGGGGGCTTTTGGCTACACCTTC. Protein product: CASQATGEGAFGYTF.

This chain uses TRBV9 with TRBJ1-1, with D possibly matching TRBD1 (5 bases). Trimming removed 0 bases from V and 4 bases from J, with 7 bases in between. There are 13 residues in the CDR3. CDR1 SGDLS and CDR2 YYNGEE come from the germline V gene. This CDR3 reads CASSVAGITEAFF. As DNA, the CDR3 is TGTGCCAGCAGCGTAGCAGGGATCACTGAAGCTTTCTTT.

This rearrangement joins TRBV28 to TRBJ2-2, with TRBD2 as a possible D gene (6 bases). This CDR3 has 16 residues. Trimming took 5 bases from V and 4 from J, leaving 17 bases between them. Germline assignment: CDR1 MDHEN and CDR2 SYDVKM. The CDR3 protein is CASSIQRWGGTGELFF. The CDR3 nucleotides are TGTGCCAGCAGTATACAGCGGTGGGGAGGCACCGGGGAGCTGTTTTTT.

For this clone: The same CDR3 arises from other DNA sequences in this sample as well. The chain combines TRBV5-1 with TRBJ2-1; TRBD2 might be the D (6 bases). Germline CDR1 SGHRS, CDR2 YFSETQ. The CDR3 length is 15 residues. V was pared by 4 bases and J by 0 bases, with 11 bases between. The CDR3 coding sequence is TGCGCCAGCAGCCTAGACGGGAGCTCCTACAATGAGCAGTTCTTC. Encoded protein: CASSLDGSSYNEQFF.

The rearrangement links TRBV9 to TRBJ2-1; the D gene is possibly TRBD2 (5 bases). The CDR3 runs to 15 residues. Trimming removed 2 bases at V and 2 bases at J, with 11 bases between. Germline-derived CDR1 and CDR2 are SGDLS and YYNGEE. The CDR3 region has the DNA TGTGCCAGCAGCGTGAGCGGATTTCCCTACAATGAGCAGTTCTTC. It specifies CASSVSGFPYNEQFF.

The rearrangement joins TRBV4-1 to TRBJ2-5; 9 nucleotides align to TRBD2. Trimming removed 4 bases from V and 1 base from J; junction bases left unmatched: 13. This CDR3 spans 18 amino acids. The germline V gene encodes CDR1 MGHRA and CDR2 YSYEKL. CDR3 sequence reads: CASSPPRGSSGGQETQYF. DNA of the CDR3: TGCGCCAGCAGCCCCCCACGGGGGAGTAGCGGGGGCCAAGAGACCCAGTACTTC.

This clone came up once. The chain links TRBV9 to TRBJ1-6; maybe TRBD1 (6 bases). Germline V CDR1 and CDR2: SGDLS, YYNGEE. Trimming left V 3 bases short and J 7 bases short, with 14 bases between. This CDR3 has 15 amino acids. For the CDR3, the DNA is TGTGCCAGCAGCGGGGGGGGCGCGGGAAATTCACCCCTCCACTTT. Translating gives CASSGGGAGNSPLHF.

This clone was picked up many times. The chain is built from TRBV27 and TRBJ1-2; TRBD1 aligns across 9 bases. The J segment lost 7 bases and the V segment lost 6 bases, leaving 3 bases of the junction unmatched. This CDR3 comprises 12 residues. Germline-derived CDR1 and CDR2 are MNHEY and SMNVEV (reference sequence). The CDR3 DNA reads as TGTGCCAGCAGCACAGGGGGCTTTGGCTACACCTTC. It encodes CASSTGGFGYTF.

This chain uses TRBV5-5 with TRBJ1-5; 9 nucleotides align to TRBD1. The CDR3 extends over 16 amino acids. J was trimmed by 5 bases and V by 3 bases; bases with no gene match: 9. The germline V gene has CDR1 SGHKS and CDR2 YYEKEE (reference sequence). For the CDR3, the DNA is TGTGCCAGCAGCTCCGTATTACAGGGGGCCGATCAGCCCCAGCATTTT. Its translation is CASSSVLQGADQPQHF.

This clone has a handful of counts. The J gene is TRBJ1-5, the V gene TRBV5-3, with D uncertain. TRBV5-3 is sorted into the ORF group, with uncertain function. Trimming removed 2 bases from V and 0 bases from J, with 6 bases in between. The CDR3 loop spans 14 amino acids. CDR3 sequence reads: CARSLADSNQPQHF. In DNA form, the CDR3 reads TGTGCCAGAAGCTTAGCAGATAGCAATCAGCCCCAGCATTTT.